One sample yielded the 29 T cell receptor beta chains listed below, sequenced in a study of T cells in Graves' hyperthyroidism and ophthalmopathy. TCR beta CDR3 sequences were amplified from RNA transcripts. The HTBI primer set drove a first-round RT-PCR of the TCR CDR3. TCRdb analysed the multiplex PCR reads with MiXCR anew, one entry per CDR3 protein. Among hundreds of thousands of distinct CDR3 sequences listed, 15% to 17% were seen once. The sample was blood. The origin of the receptors is a woman under 30 with Graves' hyperthyroidism.

V gene TRBV20-1 combines with J gene TRBJ2-5; 13 positions match TRBD2. This CDR3 spans 15 amino acids. Germline CDR1 is DFQATT and CDR2 is SNEGSKA (reference sequence). V shed 3 bases and J 7 bases; nucleotides not matched to a gene: 8. The CDR3, as DNA: TGCAGTGCTAGGGGGACTAGCGGGATTTTGTGGACCCAGTACTTC. This sequence encodes CSARGTSGILWTQYF.

This chain joins TRBV19 and TRBJ2-3; a weak D match, TRBD1 (5 bases). Germline V gene sequence: CDR1 LNHDA, CDR2 SQIVND (reference sequence). Trimming cost V 5 bases and J 4 bases, with 19 bases left between them. This CDR3 is built from 16 residues. The CDR3 protein is CASSPRTVGRADTQYF. The DNA for the CDR3 is TGTGCCAGTAGTCCCCGGACGGTGGGGCGTGCAGATACGCAGTATTTT.

In its sample, this clonotype was seen many times. The chain uses TRBV19 and TRBJ2-1; TRBD2 agrees at 7 bases. The germline V gene encodes CDR1 LNHDA and CDR2 SQIVND (reference sequence). This CDR3 is 16 amino acids long. V lost 4 bases, J lost 5 bases, and 11 bases stayed unmatched. The CDR3 coding sequence is TGTGCCAGTAGTACCCGTTGGCTAGCGGAACACAATGAGCAGTTCTTC. It is translated as CASSTRWLAEHNEQFF.

Ten or more counts support this clonotype. This sequence joins TRBV2 and TRBJ1-4; D call uncertain. This CDR3 contains 13 residues. Germline lookup yields CDR1 SNHLY and CDR2 FYNNEI. Trimming left V 6 bases short and J 4 bases short, with 9 bases between. CDR3 sequence reads: CASRDGRNEKLFF. The DNA for the CDR3 is TGTGCCAGCAGGGACGGCCGTAATGAAAAACTGTTTTTT.

This clonotype was observed a handful of times. Being one base from a much bigger clone, this may be a read error. The V call is TRBV27, the J call TRBJ2-7; D is perhaps TRBD1 or TRBD2 (5 bases each). Germline assignment: CDR1 MNHEY and CDR2 SMNVEV (reference sequence). The CDR3 totals 14 residues. V gave up 6 bases and J gave up 3 bases, with 15 bases separating them. The DNA for the CDR3 is TGTGCCAGCAGGGGGACGGGGACGTTCTACGAGCAGTACTTC. This sequence encodes CASRGTGTFYEQYF.

This clonotype has only a few counts. The V and J genes are TRBV18 and TRBJ2-2; possibly TRBD1 or TRBD2 for D (5 bases each). Trimming removed 0 bases from V and 2 bases from J, with 10 bases in between. The CDR3 length is 16 residues. Germline V lookup: CDR1 KGHSH, CDR2 LQKENI. DNA of the CDR3: TGTGCCAGCTCACCACCAGGGGACCTAAACACCGGGGAGCTGTTTTTT. Its translation is CASSPPGDLNTGELFF.

V and J are TRBV4-1 and TRBJ2-5, with TRBD2 identical over 12 bases. The CDR3 is 18 residues long. Germline V lookup: CDR1 MGHRA, CDR2 YSYEKL. The V gene end was trimmed by 0 bases and the J gene end by 5 bases; junction bases not matched to a gene: 10. CDR3 residues: CASSQEASGRAISETQYF. The CDR3 DNA sequence: TGCGCCAGCAGCCAAGAAGCTAGCGGGAGGGCCATTAGTGAGACCCAGTACTTC.

The chain carries TRBV11-2 and TRBJ1-1, with 7 bases that match TRBD1. The J segment lost 8 bases and the V segment lost 1 base, leaving 4 bases of the junction unmatched. The V gene's germline CDR1 is SGHAT and CDR2 FQNNGV. The CDR3 extends over 13 amino acids. The CDR3 nucleotides read TGTGCCAGCAGCTTAGTGGGCAGGGGGGAAGCTTTCTTT. Its protein product is CASSLVGRGEAFF.

This clonotype was detected many times. DNA of the CDR3: TGCAGTGCTAGAGTGCCGGGACTAGCGGGGGGCCCTCCCGAGACCCAGTACTTC. It codes for CSARVPGLAGGPPETQYF. The chain is built from TRBV20-1 and TRBJ2-5; TRBD2 agrees at 15 bases. The CDR3 runs to 18 residues. The ends lost 1 base at V and 5 bases at J; junction bases unmatched: 11. CDR1 is DFQATT and CDR2 is SNEGSKA in the germline V gene (reference sequence).

This clonotype showed up just a few times. The V and J genes are TRBV7-2 and TRBJ2-7, with TRBD2 matching 8 bases. Germline V lookup: CDR1 SGHTA, CDR2 FQGNSA. The CDR3 consists of 16 residues. V lost 2 bases and J lost 1; bases outside the gene matches: 7. CDR3 coding DNA: TGTGCCAGCAGCTTATCCTCCAGCGGGGGATCCTACGAGCAGTACTTC. Amino acid sequence: CASSLSSSGGSYEQYF.

This clonotype was counted ten times or more. The chain recombines TRBV4-2 with TRBJ1-1; D gene uncertain. V lost 0 bases to trimming and J lost 3 bases, with 11 bases between them. Germline CDR1 LGHNA, CDR2 YNFKEQ. The CDR3 totals 15 residues. As DNA, the CDR3 is TGTGCCAGCAGCCAAGAAGGAGGCATGTACACTGAAGCTTTCTTT. Its protein is CASSQEGGMYTEAFF.

This clonotype was seen many times. The V gene is TRBV24-1, the J gene TRBJ2-1; 9 bases are a match to TRBD1. The CDR3 runs 16 residues. Germline V gene sequence: CDR1 KGHDR, CDR2 SFDVKD. Trimming took 3 bases from V and 4 from J; bases not matched to a gene: 6. The CDR3 region is CATSDGGQGKYNEQFF. DNA of the CDR3: TGTGCCACCAGTGATGGAGGACAGGGGAAATACAATGAGCAGTTCTTC.

This clonotype was detected many times. The chain has TRBV3-1 and TRBJ1-1; TRBD1 is a possible D gene (5 bases). Deletions cut 6 bases from V and 6 bases from J, with 17 bases between. Germline V lookup: CDR1 LGHDT, CDR2 YNNKEL (reference sequence). The CDR3 sequence is 14 residues long. CDR3 sequence (DNA): TGTGCCAGCAGTCGGGACGTAGGGAGTCCTGAAGCTTTCTTT. Translation gives CASSRDVGSPEAFF.

This clonotype showed up many times. This chain connects TRBV28 to TRBJ2-5; no reliable D call. Per germline, CDR1 MDHEN and CDR2 SYDVKM. V lost 4 bases and J lost 5, with 14 bases in between. The CDR3 loop spans 14 amino acids. This CDR3 reads CASSSIRARETQYF. The CDR3, as DNA: TGTGCCAGCAGTTCGATCCGGGCCAGGGAGACCCAGTACTTC.

The V gene is TRBV9, the J gene TRBJ2-3; D is unclear. The CDR3 has 14 amino acids. Germline-derived CDR1 and CDR2 are SGDLS and YYNGEE. Trimming shortened V by 2 bases and J by 5 bases, and 12 bases separated the two germline ends. The DNA of the CDR3 is TGTGCCAGCAGCGTTGAGGAGTATGTAGATACGCAGTATTTT. This gives the protein CASSVEEYVDTQYF.

Concerning this clonotype itself: A single base separates this from a much larger clone, so it may be a read error. The chain joins TRBV6-1 to TRBJ2-1, with D perhaps matching TRBD1 (6 bases). The CDR3 has 15 amino acids. Germline CDR1 and CDR2: MNHNS and SASEGT. The germline V and J ends were trimmed by 5 bases and 0 bases, with 11 bases remaining between them. DNA of the CDR3: TGTGCCAGCAGTCCCCAGGGGTTCTCCTACAATGAGCAGTTCTTC. This sequence encodes CASSPQGFSYNEQFF.

Many counts were recorded for this clonotype. V is TRBV12-3 or TRBV12-4 and J is TRBJ2-7; 9 positions match TRBD2. The CDR3 is 16 amino acids. Trimming took 5 bases from V and 1 from J; bases not matched to a gene: 9. The chain's CDR3 is CASSKKGTSFSYEQYF. The CDR3, as DNA: TGTGCCAGCAGTAAAAAAGGGACTAGCTTTTCCTACGAGCAGTACTTC.

This clonotype was detected ten times or more. This chain links TRBV6-1 with TRBJ2-5; tentative D call: TRBD1 (5 bases). The germline CDR1 and CDR2 sequences are MNHNS and SASEGT. The length of the CDR3 is 16 residues. Trimming took 0 bases from V and 1 from J, leaving 12 bases between them. The CDR3, as DNA: TGTGCCAGCAGTGAAGCGGTCAGGGCGACCCAAGAGACCCAGTACTTC. As protein: CASSEAVRATQETQYF.

The J gene is TRBJ1-5, the V gene TRBV6-2 or TRBV6-3; 9 bases fit TRBD1. The trim removed 5 bases at V and 3 bases at J, leaving 5 bases unmatched. Germline-derived CDR1 and CDR2 are MNHEY and SVGEGT. CDR3 length: 15 amino acids. CDR3 in amino acids: CASSPGQGFNQPQHF. CDR3 nucleotides: TGTGCCAGCAGTCCCGGACAGGGGTTCAATCAGCCCCAGCATTTT.

This clonotype occurred a few times. Its ends do not fully match the called genes, so a read error is possible. V gene TRBV5-4 combines with J gene TRBJ1-1, with a weak D call TRBD1 (5 bases). The CDR3 contains 14 residues. Per the germline V gene, CDR1 is SGHNT and CDR2 is YYREEE (reference sequence). The CDR3 here is CASSSLGVDTETFF. The CDR3 nucleotides read TGTGCCAGCAGCTCCCTTGGAGTGGACACTGAAACTTTCTTT.

With respect to this clonotype: One end of the junction does not line up with germline, which may come from a read error. This sequence joins TRBV12-3 or TRBV12-4 and TRBJ2-7; maybe TRBD2 (5 bases). The CDR3 consists of 14 residues. The CDR3 is CASSSRVRSFEQCF. The CDR3 DNA reads TGTGCCAGCAGTTCGAGGGTCCGGAGCTTCGAGCAGTGCTTC.

This clonotype was observed a few times. The chain links TRBV20-1 to TRBJ2-5; perhaps D is TRBD1 or TRBD2 (5 bases each). The germline V gene encodes CDR1 DFQATT and CDR2 SNEGSKA (reference sequence). The CDR3 spans 13 residues. Trimming shortened V by 3 bases and J by 8 bases, and 16 bases separated the two germline ends. CDR3 residues: CSARADSRGTQYF. In DNA form, the CDR3 reads TGCAGTGCTAGGGCTGACAGCCGGGGAACCCAGTACTTC.

In DNA form, the CDR3 reads TGTGCCAGCACCGAGACAGGGGCCCTTCCCTACGAGCAGTACTTC. Translated: CASTETGALPYEQYF. V usage is TRBV12-3 or TRBV12-4 and J usage is TRBJ2-7; TRBD1 agrees at 8 bases. V lost 7 bases and J lost 2; bases outside the gene matches: 10. There are 15 residues in the CDR3.

The rearrangement uses TRBV7-9 and TRBJ2-6; no clear D. V was cut by 5 bases and J by 2 bases, with 10 bases left in between. The CDR3 length is 15 residues. Germline V CDR1 and CDR2: SEHNR, FQNEAQ (reference sequence). The CDR3 DNA is TGTGCCAGCAGCCCCTTGGGCACTGGGGCCAACGTCCTGACTTTC. Amino acids: CASSPLGTGANVLTF.

This clonotype came up many times. The chain couples TRBV2 to TRBJ1-1, with 7 bases matching TRBD1. Germline CDR1 is SNHLY and CDR2 is FYNNEI. CDR3 length: 15 residues. Unmatched junction bases numbered 13, after V lost 6 bases and J lost 6 bases. CDR3 loop: CASRPDRVVGPEAFF. The CDR3 DNA is TGTGCCAGCAGGCCCGACAGGGTCGTGGGGCCTGAAGCTTTCTTT.

About this clonotype: Likely a read error: the CDR3 ends without its conserved phenylalanine or tryptophan. V is TRBV3-1 and J is TRBJ1-1; 7 bases map to TRBD1. CDR1 and CDR2 (germline): LGHDT, YNNKEL (reference sequence). The CDR3 has 14 amino acids. V trimming: 0 bases; J trimming: 6 bases; junction bases outside the gene matches: 4. Written as DNA, the CDR3 is TGTGCCAGCAGCCAAGAACAGGGGAGGGCTGAAGCTTTCCTT. Its protein is CASSQEQGRAEAFL.

J is TRBJ1-2 and V is TRBV10-3; unclear D gene. The CDR3 totals 13 residues. V dropped 2 bases and J dropped 8 bases, with 12 bases sitting between them. Germline V lookup: CDR1 ENHRY, CDR2 SYGVKD. The CDR3 reads CAISEAPFGGYTF. In DNA form, the CDR3 reads TGTGCCATCAGTGAGGCCCCTTTTGGAGGCTACACCTTC.

The V call is TRBV20-1, the J call TRBJ2-3; TRBD2 aligns across 8 bases. With 4 bases clipped from V and 4 bases from J, the junction kept 10 bases outside the gene matches. CDR3 length: 15 residues. Germline CDR1 reads DFQATT; CDR2 reads SNEGSKA (reference sequence). The CDR3 here is CSATPLAGVADTQYF. CDR3 sequence (DNA): TGCAGTGCTACCCCCCTAGCGGGCGTGGCAGATACGCAGTATTTT.

This clonotype was counted many times. The chain links TRBV12-3 or TRBV12-4 to TRBJ1-2; 9 bases fit TRBD1. The CDR3 totals 13 residues. The V gene end was trimmed by 6 bases and the J gene end by 8 bases; junction bases not matched to a gene: 7. CDR3 loop: CASREQGAGGYTF. The CDR3 nucleotides are TGTGCCAGCAGGGAACAGGGGGCGGGGGGCTACACCTTC.